Sequencing of this T cell receptor (beta chain) was carried out in a study of OX40 agonist ivuxolimab in advanced cancers. Looking at the study overall: The costimulatory receptor OX40 (CD134) was targeted by ivuxolimab, a fully human IgG2 agonistic monoclonal antibody. The purpose of peripheral TCRbeta sequencing was to test whether ivuxolimab changed TCR sequence diversity and led to clonal T-cell expansion. Partial responses were achieved by three dose-escalation patients, of whom one had hepatocellular carcinoma and two had cutaneous melanoma. The paper describes the monotherapy dose-escalation part (N ≈ 49 patients) of the phase I trial of ivuxolimab. The dose-escalation cohort was around 83% male with a mean age of approximately 59 years, ranging from roughly 20 to 80. Among the approximately 54 dose-escalation patients, around 19 had hepatocellular carcinoma, 15 or so melanoma, 9 renal cell carcinoma and 9 head and neck cancer. Prior anti-PD-1, anti-PD-L1 or anti-CTLA-4 therapy was permitted, and approximately 40% of dose-escalation patients had received checkpoint inhibitors. Intravenous ivuxolimab was administered to patients every 2 weeks at six dose levels: 0.01, 0.1, 0.3, 1.5, 3 and 10 mg/kg. Study-wide findings and limitations: On average, CD8+ T cells showed more expanded clones than CD4+ T cells after ivuxolimab. Which antigens the clonally expanded peripheral T cells were specific for was not determined. Low levels of normalized T-cell clonal expansion were also seen in some patients who did not respond. At doses from 0.1 to 3.0 mg/kg, clonal expansion was seen in both CD4+ and CD8+ blood T cells between baseline and week 6. In the 0.1-3.0 mg/kg groups, partial responders were among the patients with the lowest normalized peripheral clonal expansion, particularly in CD8+ T cells.

The trial excluded patients who had a history of autoimmune disease or who were on systemic immunosuppression. Peripheral blood for TCR sequencing was drawn from every dose cohort at baseline, at cycle 4 day 1 and at cycle 7 day 1. Samples came from an open-label, multicenter, first-in-human phase I dose-escalation trial of ivuxolimab. Adults with locally advanced or metastatic head and neck squamous cell, hepatocellular, melanoma or renal cell carcinoma were enrolled in the trial. Before TCR sequencing, CD4+ T cells and CD8+ T cells from peripheral blood were sorted into separate populations. Genomic DNA was extracted from sorted cells for sequencing of the TCRbeta CDR3 region. TCRbeta CDR3 regions were sequenced using the immunoSEQ Assay. In TCRdb, the immuneACCESS table is reduced to in-frame sequences with V and J assigned. These tables do not hold every clone; where another copy was compared, an unresolved V gene accounts for under half, and the others remain unexplained. This sample holds 15,000 to 20,000 clones; around 78% were observed only once. The ten largest clones add up to more than 25% of the sample.

Details on this clone: Its antigen is unknown. Base quality data are lacking; no much larger clone is found one base away.

The CDR1 and CDR2 encoded by the germline V gene are ENHRY and SYGVKD. The CDR3 runs 18 amino acids, cysteine and phenylalanine included. The kept DNA is CDR3 alone, 54 bases in frame from the first base. The junction shows trimming of 7 bases on V and 6 bases on J, and the gene matches do not reach 22 bases of it. The source was CD4+ or CD8+ T cells sorted from blood, collected in a trial of the OX40 agonist ivuxolimab. The chain is assembled from TRBV10-3 and TRBJ2-3, and 7 junction bases match TRBD1. The sequence was collected from an adult with an advanced solid tumor such as melanoma, head and neck, liver or kidney cancer. Read as DNA, the sequence is TGTGCCATCATGACAGGGAGAGGATCTTCCCCAACACAGGATACGCAGTATTTT. Protein translation: CAIMTGRGSSPTQDTQYF.